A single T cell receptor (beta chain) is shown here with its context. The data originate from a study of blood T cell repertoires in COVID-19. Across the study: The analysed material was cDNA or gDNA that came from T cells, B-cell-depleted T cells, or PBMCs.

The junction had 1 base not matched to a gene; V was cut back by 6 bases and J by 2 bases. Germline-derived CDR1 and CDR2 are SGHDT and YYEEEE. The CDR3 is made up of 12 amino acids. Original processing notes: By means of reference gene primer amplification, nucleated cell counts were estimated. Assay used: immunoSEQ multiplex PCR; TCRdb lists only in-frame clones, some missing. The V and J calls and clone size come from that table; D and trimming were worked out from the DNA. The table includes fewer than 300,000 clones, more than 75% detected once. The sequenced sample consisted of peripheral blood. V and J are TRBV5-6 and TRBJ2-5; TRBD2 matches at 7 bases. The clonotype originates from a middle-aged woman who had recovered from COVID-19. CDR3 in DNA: TGTGCCAGCACTAGCGGTCAAGAGACCCAGTACTTC. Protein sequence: CASTSGQETQYF.